This TCR beta chain stems from a study of OX40 agonist ivuxolimab in advanced cancers. Background on the study: As their treatment, patients were administered ivuxolimab, an agonistic anti-OX40 (CD134) antibody.

J was trimmed by 0 bases and V by 7 bases; bases with no gene match: 8. CDR3 length: 14 residues. CDR1 and CDR2 from the germline V gene are GTSNPN and SVGIG (reference sequence). The data were produced by immunoSEQ multiplex PCR, yet TCRdb's version contains in-frame clones alone and is incomplete. The table shows fewer than 90,000 clones, with over 75% occurring only once. This chain connects TRBV30 to TRBJ1-2; 7 positions match TRBD1. The starting material was CD4+ or CD8+ T cells sorted from blood, obtained in a trial of the OX40 agonist ivuxolimab. The receptor was derived from an adult with an advanced solid tumor such as melanoma, head and neck, liver or kidney cancer. CDR3 region: CASPNRGANYGYTF. Written as DNA, the CDR3 is TGTGCCTCCCCTAACAGGGGAGCTAACTATGGCTACACCTTC.